A selection of T cell receptor beta chains follows, all from one sample in a study of cytomegalovirus exposure and HLA in healthy donors. Libraries were prepared by immunoSEQ multiplex PCR; TCRdb keeps only in-frame clonotypes and omits some of them. The sample consists of about 150,000 clones, approximately 81% of them appearing once. Sample: PBMCs. These receptors were obtained from a man younger than 35 in good health and CMV-seronegative. CDR3s include the opening cysteine and the closing phenylalanine or tryptophan. The size field is filled for only some rows; it gives once, few, many or a size class.

CASTSFGSGYTF	NA	TRBV27
CASSLAGIYGYTF	NA	TRBV7-2
CASSQEGGTGELFF	once	TRBV5-1
CASRDLAGSSYNEQFF	NA	TRBV10-2
CASSPVGTDTQYF	NA	TRBV4-1
CASSLDPPAPYEQYF	few	TRBV11-2
CASSLRGQGNEKLFF	NA	TRBV19
CASSSRANTGELFF	NA	TRBV6-6
CASSSSVVGTDTQYF	NA	TRBV5-8
CASSWRGLAGVSEQFF	NA	TRBV5-6
CSVEAGTGEKLFF	NA	TRBV29-1
CASSSFGQRGYTF	few	TRBV19
CASSVGGGGDYGYTF	once	TRBV9
CAISATSSYEQYF	NA	TRBV10-3
CASSFTGAEKLFF	NA	TRBV7-9
CAIRSGTVYEQYF	few	TRBV28
CASSAPGHERGYTF	NA	TRBV4-3
CASSQGAGGPYEQYF	NA	TRBV4-3
CASSPGLAGGPRRPGELFF	NA	TRBV13
CASSPSGGSVYEQYF	NA	TRBV9
CASSPLGGISGNTIYF	NA	TRBV18
CASFYTGTQETQYF	NA	TRBV7-9
CASTQGTDTQYF	once	TRBV10-1
CASSLWDRGYGYTF	NA	TRBV27
CASSLEGQGLSSYNSPLHF	NA	TRBV27
CARSFRDRVYEQYF	NA	TRBV5-3
CASSQVLAGGHVKNIQYF	NA	TRBV4-3
CASTHRDRAEKLFF	NA	TRBV6-6
CASSSPRQGYGYTF	NA	TRBV28
CASLPGQGNTEAFF	NA	TRBV28
CASSGTSGSYEQYF	NA	TRBV18
CASIAPGVNNQPQHF	NA	TRBV28
CASSAGTGEDEQYF	NA	TRBV9
CASSFLTGYYGYTF	NA	TRBV27
CATSRDSASAHEQYF	NA	TRBV15
CASSVASQREGREQFF	NA	TRBV9